The 4 T cell receptor beta chains below come from one sample, sequenced in a study of T-cell reconstitution after alpha-beta-depleted transplantation in children. Unique molecular identifiers were built into the TCRbeta library. Using its own MiXCR run on the PCR reads, TCRdb lists one record per CDR3 protein. The sample lists a few hundred thousand distinct CDR3 sequences, around 25% occurring once. The input for sequencing was PBMCs, mostly from graft donor cells, taken 180 days after TCRalphabeta/CD19-depleted stem cell transplant. These receptors were collected from a male patient younger than 18 who had a stem cell transplant for acute lymphoblastic leukemia, so the T cells may come from the graft donor.

The chain combines TRBV2 with TRBJ1-4; tentative D call: TRBD1 (5 bases). The CDR3 consists of 12 residues. Germline V lookup: CDR1 SNHLY, CDR2 FYNNEI. The V end lost 7 bases, the J end lost 6 bases, and 9 bases lay between the germline ends. CDR3 protein: CASTGTYEKLFF. The CDR3 DNA sequence: TGTGCCAGCACTGGGACCTATGAAAAACTGTTTTTT.

This chain connects TRBV9 to TRBJ2-1, with 10 nucleotides matching TRBD2. The CDR3 runs to 15 residues. J lost 4 bases, V lost 2 bases, and 3 bases had no gene match. CDR1 is SGDLS, CDR2 YYNGEE, per germline. CDR3 nucleotides: TGTGCCAGCAGCGTGCGAGCGGGAGGGTACAATGAGCAGTTCTTC. Encoded protein: CASSVRAGGYNEQFF.

This clonotype appeared a few times. The chain links TRBV20-1 to TRBJ1-4; unclear D gene. Trimming pared 1 base from V and 7 bases from J, leaving 10 bases between. The CDR3 runs to 13 residues. The germline CDR1 and CDR2 sequences are DFQATT and SNEGSKA (reference sequence). The CDR3, as DNA: TGCAGTGCTAGAGCCTTAAAGGGTGAAAAACTGTTTTTT. Translating gives CSARALKGEKLFF.

This clonotype was detected a few times. Given a much more abundant clone one base away, this may be a read error. This sequence joins TRBV12-3 or TRBV12-4 and TRBJ2-1; 14 bases align to TRBD2. This CDR3 is 19 amino acids long. The CDR3 DNA is TGTGCCAGCAGTTCCCGCCCGGGACTAGCGGGAGCTAGAGGCAATGAGAAGTTCTTC. This translates into CASSSRPGLAGARGNEKFF.